These 11 T cell receptor beta chains share one sample of origin, sequenced in a study of CD8 T cells in ankylosing spondylitis. Each CDR3 protein gets one entry after TCRdb re-called the 5' RACE reads with MiXCR. The sample yields about 250,000 distinct CDR3 sequences, under 20% seen once. Sequences were obtained from blood, either unsorted or a sorted T cell fraction (not recorded which). The origin of the receptors is a male donor with ankylosing spondylitis or in good health (not recorded which).

The chain links TRBV20-1 to TRBJ2-7; D is perhaps TRBD2 (5 bases). From germline, CDR1 is DFQATT and CDR2 SNEGSKA (reference sequence). The CDR3 covers 13 residues. Trimming removed 6 bases from V and 0 bases from J, with 12 bases in between. The CDR3 coding sequence is TGCAGTGCCGGTGGGAGAGACTCCTACGAGCAGTACTTC. Translating it yields CSAGGRDSYEQYF.

This clonotype was seen a few times. V usage is TRBV12-3 or TRBV12-4 and J usage is TRBJ2-4; a possible D gene is TRBD2 (6 bases). V lost 6 bases to trimming and J lost 1 base, with 10 bases between them. The CDR3 runs 14 residues. The CDR3 coding sequence is TGTGCCAGCAGACCGGAGGGGGCCAAAAACATTCAGTACTTC. Translating it yields CASRPEGAKNIQYF.

V gene TRBV4-1 combines with J gene TRBJ2-7; D unclear. The CDR3 extends over 12 amino acids. The germline CDR1 and CDR2 sequences are MGHRA and YSYEKL. V dropped 0 bases and J dropped 7 bases, with 7 bases sitting between them. The CDR3 loop is CASSQEFREQYF. The CDR3 bases are TGCGCCAGCAGCCAAGAATTCAGAGAGCAGTACTTC.

A few counts support this clonotype. The V gene is TRBV5-6, the J gene TRBJ2-1; 12 bases are shared with TRBD2. The V and J ends lost 4 bases and 8 bases, in that order; junction bases with no gene match: 10. CDR3 size: 16 residues. Germline V gene lookup returns CDR1 SGHDT and CDR2 YYEEEE. The CDR3 reads CASSPPGTSGLDEQFF. DNA for the CDR3: TGTGCCAGCAGCCCCCCCGGGACTAGCGGGTTGGATGAGCAGTTCTTC. The complete variable domain, with remaining parts taken from reference TRBV5-6 and TRBJ2-1, reads DAGVTQSPTHLIKTRGQQVTLRCSPKSGHDTVSWYQQALGQGPQFIFQYYEEEERQRGNFPDRFSGHQFPNYSSELNVNALLLGDSALYLCASSPPGTSGLDEQFFGPGTRLTVL.

This clonotype appeared many times. This rearrangement joins TRBV5-1 to TRBJ2-7; 7 positions agree with TRBD1. The CDR3 has 13 amino acids. V trimming: 2 bases; J trimming: 3 bases; junction bases outside the gene matches: 2. The germline CDR1 and CDR2 sequences are SGHRS and YFSETQ. The CDR3 DNA sequence: TGCGCCAGCAGCTTAAGGGACAGCTACGAGCAGTACTTC. Encoded protein: CASSLRDSYEQYF.

The table lists this clonotype with many counts. V is TRBV29-1 and J is TRBJ1-1; D remains ambiguous. The V gene's germline CDR1 is SQVTM and CDR2 ANQGSEA. V was trimmed by 6 bases and J by 5 bases, leaving 10 bases between them. The CDR3 totals 11 residues. For the CDR3, the DNA is TGCAGCGTCCCAGACGGAACTGAAGCTTTCTTT. It is translated as CSVPDGTEAFF.

In this sample, this clonotype turned up a few times. The chain carries TRBV29-1 and TRBJ1-3, with TRBD1 as a possible D gene (6 bases). In germline, CDR1 is SQVTM, CDR2 ANQGSEA. The length of the CDR3 is 13 residues. The V end was cut by 4 bases, the J end by 2 bases, with 9 bases between. CDR3 region: CSVAGGPGNTIYF. Here the CDR3 DNA reads TGCAGCGTTGCGGGGGGGCCTGGAAACACCATATATTTT. Drawing the rest from reference TRBV29-1 and TRBJ1-3, the complete variable domain is SAVISQKPSRDICQRGTSLTIQCQVDSQVTMMFWYRQQPGQSLTLIATANQGSEATYESGFVIDKFPISRPNLTFSTLTVSNMSPEDSSIYLCSVAGGPGNTIYFGEGSWLTVV.

The rearrangement uses TRBV19 and TRBJ2-2, with D perhaps matching TRBD1 (6 bases). The germline gives CDR1 LNHDA, CDR2 SQIVND (reference sequence). The CDR3 is 15 residues long. V was pared by 5 bases and J by 5 bases, with 15 bases between. CDR3 DNA sequence: TGTGCCAGTAGTCAGGACAGAAGGAGGACCGGGGAGCTGTTTTTT. This codes for CASSQDRRRTGELFF.

In its sample, this clonotype was seen many times. The chain links TRBV7-3 to TRBJ2-5; D is perhaps TRBD1 (6 bases). The CDR3 runs 15 residues. Between the trimmed V and J ends, which lost 2 bases and 3 bases, there was a span of 13 bases. The V gene's germline CDR1 is SGHTA and CDR2 FQGTGA. The CDR3 sequence is CASSLSPYREETQYF. DNA for the CDR3: TGTGCCAGCAGCTTATCTCCATACAGGGAAGAGACCCAGTACTTC. The full variable domain, with the rest looked up from reference TRBV7-3 and TRBJ2-5, is GAGVSQTPSNKVTEKGKYVELRCDPISGHTALYWYRQSLGQGPEFLIYFQGTGAADDSGLPNDRFFAVRPEGSVSTLKIQRTERGDSAVYLCASSLSPYREETQYFGPGTRLLVL.

The chain is built from TRBV5-6 and TRBJ2-7; D is perhaps TRBD2 (5 bases). The CDR3 has 15 residues. CDR1 and CDR2 from the germline V gene are SGHDT and YYEEEE. The V and J ends lost 0 bases and 2 bases respectively, with 12 bases between them. The CDR3 reads CASSLARGSTYEQYF. The CDR3 DNA reads TGTGCCAGCAGCTTGGCCCGGGGATCGACCTACGAGCAGTACTTC.

The CDR3 sequence: CSARAKPGSYKQYF. CDR3 bases: TGCAGTGCTAGGGCAAAGCCGGGATCATACAAGCAGTACTTC. The rearrangement joins TRBV20-1 to TRBJ2-7, with a possible D match to TRBD2 (5 bases). The germline gives CDR1 DFQATT, CDR2 SNEGSKA (reference sequence). The CDR3 sequence is 14 residues long. Trimming removed 3 bases from V and 8 bases from J, with 20 bases in between.